This T cell receptor (beta chain) stems from a study of T cell changes during pregnancy in multiple sclerosis (dated by TCRdb to between 2018 and 2021). Regarding the research as a whole: The study examined how the T cell repertoire changed over the course of pregnancy in women with multiple sclerosis.

Receptor libraries were prepared by the immunoSEQ multiplex PCR assay. The clones in this table, taken by TCRdb from immuneACCESS, are in-frame only. Not every clone is retained; where verified, under half of the shortfall comes from an unresolved V gene, and the cause of the rest is unknown. This sample gives fewer than 150,000 clones in total; about 95% of them show up just once. Around 0.4% of the sample belongs to the ten largest clones. As regards this clone: This clone's antigen is unknown. Base qualities are not recorded, but no much larger clone differs from it by a single base.

This sequence originates from a female donor with multiple sclerosis, enrolled in a pregnancy study. The sequencing used peripheral blood, collected after pregnancy.

The CDR3 reads CASSPIRGLSTEQYF. The nucleotides are TGTGCCAGCTCACCAATCAGGGGGCTGTCGACTGAGCAGTACTTC. The chain employs TRBV18 and TRBJ2-7; 8 central bases correspond to TRBD1. The CDR3, cysteine through phenylalanine, is 15 amino acids long. The retained sequence is limited to the CDR3, 45 bases, with the frame set at the first base. Trimming leaves V shorter by 2 bases and J shorter by 7 bases, with the junction holding 10 bases beyond the gene matches. Based on the germline V gene, the CDR1 and CDR2 sequences are KGHSH and LQKENI.